The 14 T cell receptor beta chains reported below all come from one sample, sequenced in a study of T-cell memory formation after mild COVID-19. TCRdb passed the 5' RACE reads through MiXCR, listing each CDR3 protein once. The sample carries nearly 40,000 distinct CDR3 sequences, 6.1% recorded once. Sequencing was done on a sample of PBMCs or a T cell subset sorted from them (not recorded which). These receptors were obtained from an adult who had mild COVID-19 (a few samples of this study predate the infection). Cell type and time point are not known.

This clonotype was seen a few times. V is TRBV5-1 and J is TRBJ2-5; 7 nucleotides match TRBD1. Germline-derived CDR1 and CDR2 are SGHRS and YFSETQ. This CDR3 has 13 amino acids. The trim removed 4 bases at V and 5 bases at J, leaving 5 bases unmatched. CDR3: CASSLTGVETQYF. The DNA of the CDR3 is TGCGCCAGCAGCCTTACAGGGGTGGAGACCCAGTACTTC. Full variable domain (outside the CDR3, taken from reference TRBV5-1 and TRBJ2-5): KAGVTQTPRYLIKTRGQQVTLSCSPISGHRSVSWYQQTPGQGLQFLFEYFSETQRNKGNFPGRFSGRQFSNSRSEMNVSTLELGDSALYLCASSLTGVETQYFGPGTRLLVL.

This clonotype was seen more than once but under ten times. The J gene is TRBJ2-1, the V gene TRBV11-3; TRBD2 matches at 15 bases. Germline CDR1 reads SGHNT; CDR2 reads YENEEA. The CDR3 is made up of 22 amino acids. With V trimmed by 5 bases and J by 1 base, 18 bases remained unmatched. This CDR3 reads CASSPGQGWTSGRGRSYNEQFF. In nucleotides, the CDR3 is TGTGCCAGCAGCCCTGGACAGGGCTGGACTAGCGGGAGGGGAAGGTCCTACAATGAGCAGTTCTTC.

The rearrangement uses TRBV12-3 or TRBV12-4 and TRBJ2-5; D might be TRBD2 (6 bases). The CDR3 runs 15 residues. The ends were cut back, 6 bases at V and 5 bases at J, with 19 bases in the middle. The CDR3 bases are TGTGCCAGCAGGGTTGGGAGGCCCAGAGTTGAGACCCAGTACTTC. Translated, it gives CASRVGRPRVETQYF.

The chain joins TRBV11-3 to TRBJ2-7, with 8 nucleotides matching TRBD1. CDR3 size: 16 residues. The germline gives CDR1 SGHNT, CDR2 YENEEA. Trimming at V came to 7 bases and at J to 0 bases, leaving 11 bases not matched to a gene. CDR3 residues: CASTRTGKIRSYEQYF. DNA for the CDR3: TGTGCCAGCACAAGGACAGGGAAAATACGCTCCTACGAGCAGTACTTC.

This clonotype was seen more than once but under ten times. The chain employs TRBV20-1 and TRBJ1-2, with D perhaps matching TRBD1 (5 bases). The germline gives CDR1 DFQATT, CDR2 SNEGSKA (reference sequence). The CDR3 covers 15 residues. V lost 0 bases, J lost 4 bases, and 15 bases lay in between. The CDR3 spells CSAREQGGGSYGYTF. The DNA for the CDR3 is TGCAGTGCTAGAGAGCAGGGCGGAGGTTCCTATGGCTACACCTTC.

This clonotype was counted a few times. CDR3 nucleotide sequence: TGTGCCAGCAGTAACCCTCCGGACAGCCGCCAGCATTTT. Translating gives CASSNPPDSRQHF. This chain connects TRBV12-3 or TRBV12-4 to TRBJ1-5, with D possibly matching TRBD1 (6 bases). The CDR3 spans 13 residues. The germline V and J ends were trimmed by 5 bases and 12 bases, with 17 bases remaining between them.

This clonotype was found many times. The chain links TRBV30 to TRBJ2-3; 7 bases map to TRBD2. Germline V gives CDR1 GTSNPN, CDR2 SVGIG (reference sequence). The CDR3 has 14 amino acids. V lost 1 base to trimming and J lost 4 bases; unmatched junction nucleotides: 5. The CDR3 reads CAWSDSGAADTQYF. CDR3 DNA: TGTGCCTGGAGTGACAGCGGGGCAGCAGATACGCAGTATTTT.

The chain employs TRBV7-9 and TRBJ1-5; D is perhaps TRBD1 (5 bases). The V end was cut by 2 bases, the J end by 3 bases, with 14 bases between. The CDR3 sequence is 16 residues long. Germline loops: CDR1 SEHNR, CDR2 FQNEAQ (reference sequence). The CDR3 DNA is TGTGCCAGCAGCTTAAATACGGGGGTGTACAATCAGCCCCAGCATTTT. This translates into CASSLNTGVYNQPQHF. Looking up the rest from reference TRBV7-9 and TRBJ1-5 gives the full variable domain: DTGVSQNPRHKITKRGQNVTFRCDPISEHNRLYWYRQTLGQGPEFLTYFQNEAQLEKSRLLSDRFSAERPKGSFSTLEIQRTEQGDSAMYLCASSLNTGVYNQPQHFGDGTRLSIL.

V and J are TRBV12-3 or TRBV12-4 and TRBJ2-4; 7 bases match TRBD1. The CDR3 runs 16 residues. V shed 5 bases, J shed 3 bases, and the junction held 10 bases outside the gene matches. The CDR3 region is CASSALQGYGKNIQYF. The CDR3 coding sequence is TGTGCCAGCAGTGCGCTACAGGGGTATGGCAAAAACATTCAGTACTTC.

This clonotype was observed at least ten times. The J gene is TRBJ2-7, the V gene TRBV18; no reliable D call. This CDR3 is 12 amino acids long. Germline loops: CDR1 KGHSH, CDR2 LQKENI. With 3 bases removed from V and 7 bases from J, the gap between germline ends came to 10 bases. CDR3 in DNA: TGTGCCAGCTCACCCTATCTGGGGGAGCAGTACTTC. Its translation: CASSPYLGEQYF.

At least ten counts were recorded for this clonotype. The genes are TRBV4-2 and TRBJ2-3; D remains unclear. The germline V and J ends were trimmed by 3 bases and 3 bases, with 4 bases remaining between them. The CDR3 loop spans 12 amino acids. Germline V gives CDR1 LGHNA, CDR2 YNFKEQ. CDR3 sequence reads: CASSQETDTQYF. CDR3 nucleotide sequence: TGTGCCAGCAGCCAGGAGACAGATACGCAGTATTTT.

V gene TRBV25-1 combines with J gene TRBJ2-1, with D unclear. Germline V CDR1 and CDR2: MGHDK, SYGVNS. V was cut by 4 bases and J by 4 bases, with 11 bases left in between. The CDR3 is 14 amino acids. The CDR3 is CASSGPGSYNEQFF. CDR3 DNA: TGTGCCAGCAGTGGTCCCGGATCATACAATGAGCAGTTCTTC.

This clonotype has a count of ten or more. This chain joins TRBV5-5 and TRBJ2-7; possibly TRBD1 for D (6 bases). The CDR3 extends over 15 amino acids. Per the germline V gene, CDR1 is SGHKS and CDR2 is YYEKEE (reference sequence). With 4 bases removed from V and 4 bases from J, the gap between germline ends came to 18 bases. The DNA of the CDR3 is TGTGCCAGCAGCCCACAGGGATTTACCATTTACGAGCAGTACTTC. Amino acid sequence: CASSPQGFTIYEQYF.

By frequency in the sample, this clonotype is medium-sized. V gene TRBV4-2 combines with J gene TRBJ2-7; a possible D gene is TRBD2 (6 bases). The germline V and J ends were trimmed by 1 base and 4 bases, with 17 bases remaining between them. The CDR3 totals 16 residues. CDR1 LGHNA and CDR2 YNFKEQ come from the germline V gene. Written as DNA, the CDR3 is TGTGCCAGCAGCCAAGGGTACGGGGGAAACGTTTACGAGCAGTACTTC. Protein sequence: CASSQGYGGNVYEQYF.